Listed below are T cell receptor beta chains from one sample, sequenced in a study of shared clonotypes between healthy human individuals. Clones were sequenced by immunoSEQ multiplex PCR, and TCRdb holds only the in-frame ones, with some missing. The repertoire holds over 1.5 million clones, with 95% to 99% as singletons. What was sequenced was naive CD4+ T cells sorted from blood. These receptors were taken from a young man in good health. CDR3s include the opening cysteine and the closing phenylalanine or tryptophan. The D gene is left open where the match is weak. Not all rows give a size; the values are once, few, many and, for expanded clones, a class.

>TRBJ1-4|TRBV18|once|.
TGTGCCAGCTCACCACCGAGCTCAGAAAAACTGTTTTTT
CASSPPSSEKLFF
>TRBJ1-2|TRBV6-1|few|.
TGTGCCAGCACCGAAGGAGGGGCGCGGGGCTACACCTTC
CASTEGGARGYTF
>TRBJ1-1|TRBV6-5|.|.
TGTGCCAGCAGTTCGGGGGGGATGAACACTGAAGCTTTCTTT
CASSSGGMNTEAFF
>TRBJ2-1|TRBV10-3|once|.
TGTGCCATCGGCAGGAAGTCCCCTAATGAGCAGTTCTTC
CAIGRKSPNEQFF
>TRBJ2-1|TRBV11-2|.|TRBD1
TGTGCCAGCAGCTTACGGGGACAGAACAATGAGCAGTTCTTC
CASSLRGQNNEQFF
>TRBJ2-7|TRBV5-4|.|.
TGTGCCAGCAGCAGGGCGACTAGGAGTCCCAACGAGCAGTACTTC
CASSRATRSPNEQYF
>TRBJ2-7|TRBV4-2|once|TRBD1
TGTGCCAGCAGCCAGACAGGGGGCGACGAGCAGTACTTC
CASSQTGGDEQYF
>TRBJ2-3|TRBV9|.|.
TGTGCCAGCAGCGTAGGGGGGTCTCGAGGGGCCCCTACATCACGCACAGATACGCAGTATTTT
CASSVGGSRGAPTSRTDTQYF
>TRBJ1-5|TRBV27|.|.
TGTGCCAGCAGTCACTATAGCAATCAGCCCCAGCATTTT
CASSHYSNQPQHF
>TRBJ2-6|TRBV28|.|.
TGTGCCAGCATCTCCCCGCAATCTGGGGCCAACGTCCTGACTTTC
CASISPQSGANVLTF
>TRBJ1-2|TRBV2|.|.
TGTGCCAGCAGGGACAGTGTCGGCTATGGCTACACCTTC
CASRDSVGYGYTF
>TRBJ2-3|TRBV11-2|.|.
TGTGCCAGCAGCGCGAGGATAGACACAGATACGCAGTATTTT
CASSARIDTDTQYF
>TRBJ2-2|TRBV7-9|once|.
TGTGCCAGCAGCCCCGGGACCTACACCGGGGAGCTGTTTTTT
CASSPGTYTGELFF
>TRBJ1-3|TRBV5-1|.|.
TGCGCCAGCGGAACGGGGGGTGGAAACACCATATATTTT
CASGTGGGNTIYF
>TRBJ2-3|TRBV18|.|.
TGTGCCAGCTCACCCACCGACGAGACAGATACGCAGTATTTT
CASSPTDETDTQYF
>TRBJ2-1|TRBV10-1|.|.
TGCGCCAGCAGTGAGTTGGGCACTGATTACAATGAGCAGTTCTTC
CASSELGTDYNEQFF
>TRBJ2-5|TRBV29-1|.|.
TGCAGCGCACAGCAAGAGACCCAGTACTTC
CSAQQETQYF
>TRBJ2-7|TRBV5-1|.|.
TGCGCCAGCAGCAAGGACAGAGAAGATGACGAGCAGTACTTC
CASSKDREDDEQYF
>TRBJ2-1|TRBV11-2|.|.
TGTGCCAGCAGCTTAGTCGATTGGGGGAATGAGCAGTTCTTC
CASSLVDWGNEQFF
>TRBJ2-7|TRBV11-2|.|TRBD1
TGTGCCAGCAGCTCTCCCCGGACAGGATTCAGACTTTACGAGCAGTACTTC
CASSSPRTGFRLYEQYF
>TRBJ2-1|TRBV9|.|.
TGTGCCAGCAGTAGGGGCGCTGGAAATGAGCAGTTCTTC
CASSRGAGNEQFF
>TRBJ1-1|TRBV27|.|TRBD1
TGTGCCAGCAGTCGCCAGGACAGGGGCCTCATGAACACTGAAGCTTTCTTT
CASSRQDRGLMNTEAFF
>TRBJ1-3|TRBV6-5|.|.
TGTGCCAGCAGTTATCTGGGTCCTGGAAACACCATATATTTT
CASSYLGPGNTIYF
>TRBJ2-4|TRBV5-6|.|.
TGTGCCAGCAGCTTTAAGAGGGAACAAGGCTTGGGGGCCAAAAACATTCAGTACTTC
CASSFKREQGLGAKNIQYF
>TRBJ1-2|TRBV29-1|.|.
TGCAGCGTTGGAGGATTCTATGGCTACACCTTC
CSVGGFYGYTF
>TRBJ1-5|TRBV6-1|.|TRBD1
TGTGCCAGCAGTGAAATGAGACAGGGGTATCAGCCCCAGCATTTT
CASSEMRQGYQPQHF
>TRBJ2-7|TRBV5-1|.|TRBD2
TGCGCCAGCAGCCTGGGACTAGCGGAGACCTACGAGCAGTACTTC
CASSLGLAETYEQYF
>TRBJ2-7|TRBV19|.|.
TGTGCCAGTAGAATTAGCGGAACCTCCTACGAGCAGTACTTC
CASRISGTSYEQYF
>TRBJ1-4|TRBV2|.|.
TGTGCCAGCAGACCCTTAGGGACTACAACTAATGAAAAACTGTTTTTT
CASRPLGTTTNEKLFF
>TRBJ2-1|TRBV18|.|.
TGTGCCAGCTCACCAGACCTCGGCGATGAGCAGTTCTTC
CASSPDLGDEQFF
>TRBJ2-2|TRBV5-1|.|TRBD2
TGCGCCAGCTCCCACCTGCCCCTAGCGGGAGGGGTCGGGGAGCTGTTTTTT
CASSHLPLAGGVGELFF
>TRBJ2-7|TRBV28|.|.
TGTGCCAGCAGTATAGGGCTCCCGCCGGGCGAGCAGTACTTC
CASSIGLPPGEQYF
>TRBJ2-2|TRBV6-6|.|.
TGTGCCAGCAGTCCCACGACTGGAGTAAGCGGGGAGCTGTTTTTT
CASSPTTGVSGELFF
>TRBJ1-2|TRBV30|.|TRBD1
TGTGCCTGGGGACAGGTTTATGGCTACACCTTC
CAWGQVYGYTF
>TRBJ1-2|TRBV18|.|TRBD1
TGTGCCAGCTCACGATCCCCGATGGAGGGGGCAAACTATGGCTACACCTTC
CASSRSPMEGANYGYTF
>TRBJ1-5|TRBV30|.|.
TGTGCCTGGAGTGCAGGGAGTCAACAGCCCCAGCATTTT
CAWSAGSQQPQHF
>TRBJ2-5|TRBV28|.|.
TGTGCCAGCACACCTCATCCTAGCGCAAACCAAGAGACCCAGTACTTC
CASTPHPSANQETQYF
>TRBJ2-3|TRBV11-2|.|.
TGTGCCAGCAGCCCAATGATGGCGTCTAGCACAGATACGCAGTATTTT
CASSPMMASSTDTQYF